Each of the 28 T cell receptor beta chains below was sequenced from the same sample in a study of CD8+ T cells in alopecia areata. Extracted RNA was reverse transcribed into cDNA, the sequencing template. The method was immunoSEQ multiplex PCR; TCRdb's version includes in-frame clones alone and lacks a portion of them. The table has around 50,000 clones, roughly 96% seen once. Sequenced here: CD8+ T cells sorted from blood, sampled at week 0. The receptors derive from a human donor with alopecia areata.

The count of this clone is one. The rearrangement joins TRBV5-6 to TRBJ2-7, with D perhaps assigned TRBD1 or TRBD2 (5 bases each). CDR1 and CDR2 (germline): SGHDT, YYEEEE. This CDR3 is 13 amino acids long. V was trimmed by 6 bases and J by 4 bases, leaving 14 bases between them. The CDR3 region is CASKAGTKYEQYF. In DNA, the CDR3 is TGTGCCAGCAAGGCAGGGACCAAATACGAGCAGTACTTC.

This chain connects TRBV6-6 to TRBJ2-3, with 8 bases identical to TRBD2. J lost 5 bases, V lost 6 bases, and 10 bases had no gene match. CDR1 is MNHNY and CDR2 is SVGAGI in the germline V gene (reference sequence). The CDR3 spans 15 residues. The DNA for the CDR3 is TGTGCCAGCAGCGGAACCGGGGGGGCCGGAGATACGCAGTATTTT. Its protein is CASSGTGGAGDTQYF.

With respect to this clone: The sample contains more than one DNA sequence encoding this CDR3. The chain links TRBV7-9 to TRBJ2-5, with 8 positions matching TRBD2. The CDR3 length is 13 residues. Trimming took 5 bases from V and 3 from J; bases not matched to a gene: 2. The germline V gene has CDR1 SEHNR and CDR2 FQNEAQ (reference sequence). The CDR3 DNA reads as TGTGCCAGCAGCCTCGGGGGGGAAGAGACCCAGTACTTC. Its translation: CASSLGGEETQYF.

The rearrangement joins TRBV4-3 to TRBJ2-1; D gene uncertain. The germline CDR1 and CDR2 sequences are LGHNA and YSLEER. This CDR3 region has 16 residues. The V and J ends lost 1 base and 4 bases respectively, with 14 bases between them. The CDR3 reads CASSQASDQPYNEQFF. CDR3 nucleotides: TGCGCCAGCAGCCAAGCTTCGGACCAACCATACAATGAGCAGTTCTTC.

J is TRBJ2-7 and V is TRBV4-3; D call uncertain. The CDR3 is 18 amino acids. Looked up from germline, CDR1 is LGHNA and CDR2 is YSLEER. V lost 0 bases and J lost 0, with 18 bases in between. CDR3 residues: CASSQEIFPAESSYEQYF. The CDR3 nucleotides read TGCGCCAGCAGCCAAGAGATTTTCCCGGCGGAGAGCTCCTACGAGCAGTACTTC.

The chain couples TRBV5-6 to TRBJ1-2; D might be TRBD1 (5 bases). The V gene lost 0 bases and the J gene lost 8 bases, with 11 bases spanning the gap. Germline CDR1 SGHDT, CDR2 YYEEEE. This CDR3 is 13 amino acids long. The CDR3 reads CASSLGGLGGYTF. CDR3 nucleotides: TGTGCCAGCAGCTTGGGGGGACTAGGAGGCTACACCTTC.

The chain has TRBV12-5 and TRBJ2-7; D possibly uses TRBD1 or TRBD2 (6 bases each). Trimming cost V 2 bases and J 6 bases, with 17 bases left between them. Germline V gene data show CDR1 as LGHNT and CDR2 as FRNRAP. The CDR3 extends over 15 amino acids. The CDR3 DNA is TGTGCTAGTGGTTTGTATACGGGGGCCCCGGTCGAGCAGTACTTC. Its translation: CASGLYTGAPVEQYF. The full variable domain, rest sourced from reference TRBV12-5 and TRBJ2-7, is DARVTQTPRHKVTEMGQEVTMRCQPILGHNTVFWYRQTMMQGLELLAYFRNRAPLDDSGMPKDRFSAEMPDATLATLKIQPSEPRDSAVYFCASGLYTGAPVEQYFGPGTRLTVT.

This chain links TRBV9 with TRBJ2-3; 8 bases are a match to TRBD2. The CDR3 is made up of 15 amino acids. V lost 10 bases to trimming and J lost 4 bases; unmatched junction nucleotides: 14. CDR1 is SGDLS and CDR2 is YYNGEE in the germline V gene. CDR3 loop: CASRIGGGHADTQYF. As DNA, the CDR3 is TGTGCCTCCAGGATCGGGGGGGGCCACGCAGATACGCAGTATTTT. The full variable domain, rest sourced from reference TRBV9 and TRBJ2-3, is DSGVTQTPKHLITATGQRVTLRCSPRSGDLSVYWYQQSLDQGLQFLIQYYNGEERAKGNILERFSAQQFPDLHSELNLSSLELGDSALYFCASRIGGGHADTQYFGPGTRLTVL.

This clone was seen once. V gene TRBV7-9 combines with J gene TRBJ2-1; the match to TRBD1 covers 10 bases. The CDR3 is made up of 15 amino acids. Germline CDR1 reads SEHNR; CDR2 reads FQNEAQ (reference sequence). Unmatched junction bases numbered 0, after V lost 4 bases and J lost 0 bases. The CDR3 sequence: CASSWTGGSYNEQFF. DNA of the CDR3: TGTGCCAGCAGCTGGACAGGGGGCTCCTACAATGAGCAGTTCTTC.

The chain is built from TRBV7-9 and TRBJ1-4; D might be TRBD1 (5 bases). The V end was cut by 2 bases, the J end by 5 bases, with 6 bases between. The CDR3 is made up of 13 amino acids. CDR1 is SEHNR, CDR2 FQNEAQ, per germline (reference sequence). The CDR3 spells CASSLSGNEKLFF. CDR3 DNA sequence: TGTGCCAGCAGCTTATCAGGGAATGAAAAACTGTTTTTT. The whole variable domain, remainder taken from reference TRBV7-9 and TRBJ1-4, is DTGVSQNPRHKITKRGQNVTFRCDPISEHNRLYWYRQTLGQGPEFLTYFQNEAQLEKSRLLSDRFSAERPKGSFSTLEIQRTEQGDSAMYLCASSLSGNEKLFFGSGTQLSVL.

The V and J genes are TRBV7-2 and TRBJ2-3; possibly TRBD2 for D (5 bases). Germline loops: CDR1 SGHTA, CDR2 FQGNSA. CDR3 size: 14 residues. Trimming stripped 1 base from V and 8 bases from J, with 13 bases between. The CDR3 is CASSLEASTITQYF. The CDR3 DNA is TGTGCCAGCAGCTTAGAGGCTAGCACAATTACGCAGTATTTT.

V and J are TRBV7-2 and TRBJ2-3; D is possibly TRBD1 or TRBD2 (5 bases each). The V end was cut by 3 bases, the J end by 1 base, with 11 bases between. The CDR3 sequence is 15 residues long. Per the germline V gene, CDR1 is SGHTA and CDR2 is FQGNSA. CDR3 sequence (DNA): TGTGCCAGCAGCTTGGTCGGGGCAGGCACAGATACGCAGTATTTT. Its protein product is CASSLVGAGTDTQYF.

The chain joins TRBV4-3 to TRBJ2-1; 9 bases are shared with TRBD2. The length of the CDR3 is 15 residues. Germline CDR1 and CDR2: LGHNA and YSLEER. The V segment lost 3 bases and the J segment 6 bases; nucleotides outside the gene matches: 6. The CDR3 loop is CASSHLAGSGNEQFF. Written as DNA, the CDR3 is TGCGCCAGCAGCCACCTAGCGGGGAGCGGCAATGAGCAGTTCTTC.

The V call is TRBV9, the J call TRBJ1-1; D remains unclear. Germline V CDR1 and CDR2: SGDLS, YYNGEE. Deletions cut 4 bases from V and 0 bases from J, with 7 bases between. This CDR3 is built from 13 residues. CDR3: CASSPTMNTEAFF. The CDR3 nucleotides are TGTGCCAGCAGCCCAACGATGAACACTGAAGCTTTCTTT. Filled out from reference TRBV9 and TRBJ1-1, the complete variable domain reads DSGVTQTPKHLITATGQRVTLRCSPRSGDLSVYWYQQSLDQGLQFLIQYYNGEERAKGNILERFSAQQFPDLHSELNLSSLELGDSALYFCASSPTMNTEAFFGQGTRLTVV.

The gene calls are TRBV12-5 and TRBJ1-5; tentative D call: TRBD1 (5 bases). The CDR3 covers 15 residues. V dropped 5 bases and J dropped 4 bases, with 15 bases sitting between them. The germline V gene encodes CDR1 LGHNT and CDR2 FRNRAP. The CDR3 reads CASGAGTSENQPQHF. DNA of the CDR3: TGTGCTAGTGGTGCCGGGACTTCAGAGAATCAGCCCCAGCATTTT.

This chain connects TRBV6-5 to TRBJ1-1; the D is unclear. The V gene lost 6 bases and the J gene lost 1 base, with 9 bases spanning the gap. Per germline, CDR1 MNHEY and CDR2 SVGAGI. The CDR3 sequence is 13 residues long. CDR3 loop: CASREVGNTEAFF. The CDR3, as DNA: TGTGCCAGCAGGGAGGTTGGGAACACTGAAGCTTTCTTT.

The V call is TRBV27, the J call TRBJ2-1; maybe TRBD2 (6 bases). Germline V gives CDR1 MNHEY, CDR2 SMNVEV (reference sequence). Trimming removed 5 bases from V and 0 bases from J, with 11 bases in between. The length of the CDR3 is 15 residues. Here the CDR3 reads CASSLAGSSYNEQFF. The CDR3 DNA sequence: TGTGCCAGCAGTCTGGCGGGGAGCTCCTACAATGAGCAGTTCTTC.

The chain is built from TRBV7-2 and TRBJ2-5, with 11 bases lining up with TRBD2. V dropped 4 bases and J dropped 5; count of bases not matched to a gene: 6. Germline V gene lookup returns CDR1 SGHTA and CDR2 FQGNSA. The CDR3 loop spans 15 amino acids. CDR3 amino acids: CASSYLTSGDETQYF. Here the CDR3 DNA reads TGTGCCAGCAGCTACTTGACTAGCGGGGACGAGACCCAGTACTTC.

This rearrangement joins TRBV7-8 to TRBJ2-2, with D possibly TRBD2 on 7 matching bases. Germline V gene sequence: CDR1 SGHVS, CDR2 FQNEAQ. This CDR3 region has 15 residues. V was clipped by 5 bases and J by 2 bases, with 12 bases between them. The CDR3 spells CASSPRGGNTGELFF. In DNA form, the CDR3 reads TGTGCCAGCAGCCCGAGGGGGGGCAACACCGGGGAGCTGTTTTTT.

This chain links TRBV2 with TRBJ2-2; possibly TRBD1 for D (6 bases). V gave up 4 bases and J gave up 1 base, with 16 bases separating them. This CDR3 has 17 amino acids. Germline loops: CDR1 SNHLY, CDR2 FYNNEI. Here the CDR3 DNA reads TGTGCCAGCAGTGGGTGGGCCAGGGGCCGGAACACCGGGGAGCTGTTTTTT. This sequence encodes CASSGWARGRNTGELFF.

The chain links TRBV7-9 to TRBJ2-1; 10 bases are shared with TRBD2. J was trimmed by 12 bases and V by 4 bases; bases with no gene match: 12. Germline V gene data show CDR1 as SEHNR and CDR2 as FQNEAQ (reference sequence). The CDR3 has 15 residues. The CDR3 DNA is TGTGCCAGCAGCTACCAGAGCGGGGGGGCCGGTAGGCAGTTCTTC. Translating it yields CASSYQSGGAGRQFF. The variable domain in full, completed from reference TRBV7-9 and TRBJ2-1, reads DTGVSQNPRHKITKRGQNVTFRCDPISEHNRLYWYRQTLGQGPEFLTYFQNEAQLEKSRLLSDRFSAERPKGSFSTLEIQRTEQGDSAMYLCASSYQSGGAGRQFFGPGTRLTVL.

This chain connects TRBV7-9 to TRBJ2-1; a weak D match, TRBD2 (6 bases). The V and J ends lost 3 bases and 1 base respectively, with 13 bases between them. Germline CDR1 and CDR2: SEHNR and FQNEAQ (reference sequence). CDR3 length: 16 residues. The CDR3 region is CASSFPSDWSYNEQFF. The CDR3 DNA is TGTGCCAGCAGCTTTCCTAGCGATTGGTCCTACAATGAGCAGTTCTTC.

The genes are TRBV7-9 and TRBJ1-5; the D gene is possibly TRBD1 (5 bases). The CDR3 spans 12 residues. Per the germline V gene, CDR1 is SEHNR and CDR2 is FQNEAQ (reference sequence). The V end lost 5 bases, the J end lost 6 bases, and 8 bases lay between the germline ends. The CDR3 region has the DNA TGTGCCAGCAGCCAGGGCTCTCAGCCCCAGCATTTT. Protein sequence: CASSQGSQPQHF. Combining the CDR3 with reference TRBV7-9 and TRBJ1-5 gives the whole variable domain DTGVSQNPRHKITKRGQNVTFRCDPISEHNRLYWYRQTLGQGPEFLTYFQNEAQLEKSRLLSDRFSAERPKGSFSTLEIQRTEQGDSAMYLCASSQGSQPQHFGDGTRLSIL.

The chain is built from TRBV14 and TRBJ2-2, with D maybe TRBD2 (5 bases). Looked up from germline, CDR1 is SGHDN and CDR2 is FVKESK. The CDR3 runs to 12 residues. The V gene lost 4 bases and the J gene lost 6 bases, with 6 bases spanning the gap. The CDR3 reads CASSPGAGELFF. The CDR3 nucleotides are TGTGCCAGCAGCCCCGGGGCCGGGGAGCTGTTTTTT.

J is TRBJ2-5 and V is TRBV29-1; 9 nucleotides match TRBD1. This CDR3 has 14 residues. Trimming at V came to 7 bases and at J to 4 bases, leaving 10 bases not matched to a gene. Germline V lookup: CDR1 SQVTM, CDR2 ANQGSEA. CDR3 in DNA: TGCAGCGCCCTGATGGGACAGGGACGAGAGACCCAGTACTTC. Amino acids: CSALMGQGRETQYF.

The rearrangement joins TRBV7-9 to TRBJ2-7; 8 nucleotides align to TRBD1. Germline trimming cut 3 bases from V and 4 bases from J; bases unmatched to any gene: 5. The CDR3 extends over 14 amino acids. The germline CDR1 and CDR2 sequences are SEHNR and FQNEAQ (reference sequence). CDR3 residues: CASSFGDRGYEQYF. CDR3 nucleotides: TGTGCCAGCAGCTTTGGAGACAGGGGTTACGAGCAGTACTTC.

The chain has TRBV19 and TRBJ2-7; TRBD1 matches 10 bases. Trimming cost V 3 bases and J 7 bases; bases outside gene matches: 12. This CDR3 has 16 amino acids. Germline CDR1 and CDR2: LNHDA and SQIVND (reference sequence). CDR3 protein: CASSMTGTGDPGEQYF. CDR3 sequence (DNA): TGTGCCAGTAGTATGACCGGGACAGGGGACCCGGGGGAGCAGTACTTC.

To note about this clone: Its ends do not fully match the called genes, so a read error is possible. V and J are TRBV11-2 and TRBJ2-1, with 9 nucleotides matching TRBD1. Germline V gene sequence: CDR1 SGHAT, CDR2 FQNNGV. The CDR3 length is 16 residues. The CDR3 reads CASSQGDRGSYNEQFF. The CDR3 bases are TGCGCCAGCAGCCAGGGCGACAGGGGGTCCTACAATGAGCAGTTCTTC.